These 26 T cell receptor beta chains share one sample of origin, sequenced in a study of immune evolution from preneoplasia to lung adenocarcinoma. Assay used: immunoSEQ multiplex PCR; TCRdb lists only in-frame clones, some missing. The table lists some 9,000 clones, more than 70% of them singletons, with 10% to 15% in the top ten. Material for sequencing was FFPE lung adenocarcinoma in situ tissue. The receptors come from a person of 80 years or more with lung adenocarcinoma.

There are a few counts of this clone. The chain employs TRBV2 and TRBJ1-2; D not certain. The CDR3 is 13 amino acids. CDR1 is SNHLY, CDR2 FYNNEI, per germline. The V end was cut by 9 bases, the J end by 0 bases, with 11 bases between. The CDR3 coding sequence is TGTGCCAGTATTTTGACTTCTAACTATGGCTACACCTTC. Protein sequence: CASILTSNYGYTF.

This clone came up a few times. The DNA of the CDR3 is TGCAGCCTCCGGGAGGCGGATGGCTACACCTTC. It translates to CSLREADGYTF. The rearrangement joins TRBV29-1 to TRBJ1-2; D is undetermined. The CDR3 has 11 residues. Germline CDR1 is SQVTM and CDR2 is ANQGSEA. Trimming cost V 8 bases and J 6 bases, with 13 bases left between them.

The chain employs TRBV7-8 and TRBJ2-7; possible D gene TRBD1, 6 bases. CDR1 is SGHVS and CDR2 is FQNEAQ in the germline V gene. The CDR3 runs 11 residues. V was shortened by 5 bases and J by 6 bases, with 8 bases between the two germline ends. The CDR3 coding sequence is TGTGCCAGCAGCCAGGGGCGCGAGCAGTACTTC. It yields the protein CASSQGREQYF. The variable domain in full, with the rest retrieved from reference TRBV7-8 and TRBJ2-7, is GAGVSQSPRYKVAKRGQDVALRCDPISGHVSLFWYQQALGQGPEFLTYFQNEAQLDKSGLPSDRFFAERPEGSVSTLKIQRTQQEDSAVYLCASSQGREQYFGPGTRLTVT.

The rearrangement uses TRBV15 and TRBJ2-1; D is possibly TRBD2 (5 bases). V lost 0 bases and J 10 bases, leaving 10 bases between the germline ends. Germline V gene data show CDR1 as LNHNV and CDR2 as YYDKDF (reference sequence). CDR3 length: 13 amino acids. CDR3 coding DNA: TGTGCCACCAGCAGAGACCCACTAGGGGAGCAGTTCTTC. This sequence encodes CATSRDPLGEQFF.

The chain is built from TRBV28 and TRBJ1-4; a weak D match, TRBD1 (5 bases). This CDR3 has 16 amino acids. The V end was cut by 4 bases, the J end by 0 bases, with 12 bases between. CDR1 is MDHEN, CDR2 SYDVKM, per germline. CDR3 loop: CASSSDRFATNEKLFF. DNA of the CDR3: TGTGCCAGCAGTTCCGACAGATTTGCAACTAATGAAAAACTGTTTTTT.

This chain connects TRBV4-3 to TRBJ1-1; D uncertain. Germline-derived CDR1 and CDR2 are LGHNA and YSLEER. The V end was cut by 0 bases, the J end by 0 bases, with 5 bases between. The length of the CDR3 is 14 residues. CDR3 DNA sequence: TGCGCCAGCAGCCAAGACAGCATGAACACTGAAGCTTTCTTT. Its translation is CASSQDSMNTEAFF.

V gene TRBV9 combines with J gene TRBJ1-2, with D maybe TRBD1 (5 bases). This CDR3 has 15 residues. Per the germline V gene, CDR1 is SGDLS and CDR2 is YYNGEE. Between the trimmed V and J ends, which lost 3 bases and 3 bases, there was a span of 15 bases. CDR3 loop: CASSAMSRADYGYTF. CDR3 coding DNA: TGTGCCAGCAGCGCAATGTCCAGGGCGGACTATGGCTACACCTTC.

This chain uses TRBV7-3 with TRBJ1-5; D uncertain. Trimming shortened V by 11 bases and J by 8 bases, and 13 bases separated the two germline ends. This CDR3 comprises 11 residues. Germline assignment: CDR1 SGHTA and CDR2 FQGTGA. CDR3 protein: CAPLLREPQHF. The CDR3 DNA sequence: TGTGCCCCTCTATTGCGAGAGCCCCAGCATTTT.

The genes are TRBV4-1 and TRBJ1-1; D call uncertain. CDR1 MGHRA and CDR2 YSYEKL come from the germline V gene. V was trimmed by 3 bases and J by 4 bases, leaving 12 bases between them. The CDR3 sequence is 14 residues long. The CDR3, as DNA: TGCGCCAGCAGCCATCCTCTGTCGGGCACTGAAGCTTTCTTT. It specifies CASSHPLSGTEAFF.

By frequency in the sample, this clone is medium-sized. This rearrangement joins TRBV10-1 to TRBJ1-3; 10 bases line up with TRBD1. This CDR3 has 15 amino acids. V was clipped by 6 bases and J by 3 bases; unmatched bases: 5. Germline CDR1 WNHNN, CDR2 SYGVQD (reference sequence). The CDR3 spells CASSWTGGDGNTIYF. As DNA, the CDR3 is TGCGCCAGCAGCTGGACAGGGGGAGATGGAAACACCATATATTTT.

The CDR3 nucleotides read TGTGCCAGCAGCTTAGGACTGGAAAGTCACGGCGGGGAGCTGTTTTTT. Its protein is CASSLGLESHGGELFF. The chain combines TRBV7-2 with TRBJ2-2, with D unclear. The CDR3 length is 16 residues. In germline, CDR1 is SGHTA, CDR2 FQGNSA. V lost 1 base and J 7 bases, leaving 16 bases between the germline ends.

The chain carries TRBV18 and TRBJ1-6; tentative D call: TRBD1 (6 bases). Trimming took off 5 bases at V and 7 bases at J, with 15 bases between the two ends. This CDR3 is built from 15 residues. Germline CDR1 reads KGHSH; CDR2 reads LQKENI. CDR3 bases: TGTGCCAGCTCAACAGGGTTGGGTGTCAATTCACCCCTCCACTTT. Its translation is CASSTGLGVNSPLHF.

V is TRBV30 and J is TRBJ2-2, with D perhaps assigned TRBD1 or TRBD2 (5 bases each). Germline CDR1 and CDR2: GTSNPN and SVGIG (reference sequence). V gave up 3 bases and J gave up 2 bases, with 10 bases separating them. The length of the CDR3 is 14 residues. DNA of the CDR3: TGTGCCTGGAGAAGGGACGGTAACACCGGGGAGCTGTTTTTT. Amino acids: CAWRRDGNTGELFF.

Only one count was recorded for this clone. The rearrangement links TRBV18 to TRBJ2-3; unclear D gene. CDR3 length equals 13 residues. Trimming pared 4 bases from V and 0 bases from J, leaving 5 bases between. Germline CDR1 reads KGHSH; CDR2 reads LQKENI. As DNA, the CDR3 is TGTGCCAGCTCACTTGACAGCACAGATACGCAGTATTTT. It yields the protein CASSLDSTDTQYF.

The J gene is TRBJ2-5, the V gene TRBV4-3, with 11 bases lining up with TRBD2. Germline V gene lookup returns CDR1 LGHNA and CDR2 YSLEER. The CDR3 is 15 residues long. Germline trimming cut 2 bases from V and 7 bases from J; bases unmatched to any gene: 6. CDR3 region: CASSQLAGGPVTQYF. The CDR3 bases are TGCGCCAGCAGCCAATTAGCGGGGGGGCCTGTGACCCAGTACTTC.

V usage is TRBV7-9 and J usage is TRBJ1-1; D may be TRBD1 (6 bases). The CDR3 sequence is 13 residues long. V lost 4 bases, J lost 6 bases, and 12 bases lay in between. Germline V gene data show CDR1 as SEHNR and CDR2 as FQNEAQ (reference sequence). CDR3 residues: CASSSAGESEAFF. CDR3 nucleotide sequence: TGTGCCAGCAGCTCCGCAGGGGAATCTGAAGCTTTCTTT.

J is TRBJ1-1 and V is TRBV29-1, with D perhaps matching TRBD1 (5 bases). In germline, CDR1 is SQVTM, CDR2 ANQGSEA. The CDR3 loop spans 12 amino acids. Trimming cost V 3 bases and J 7 bases, with 12 bases left between them. CDR3 residues: CSVDGRVREAFF. The CDR3 region has the DNA TGCAGCGTTGACGGCAGGGTTCGTGAAGCTTTCTTT.

The V call is TRBV6-5, the J call TRBJ1-2; possibly TRBD1 for D (5 bases). V dropped 5 bases and J dropped 7 bases, with 20 bases sitting between them. The CDR3 length is 15 residues. CDR1 MNHEY and CDR2 SVGAGI come from the germline V gene. CDR3 protein: CASSHPGTEGGGYTF. The CDR3 DNA is TGTGCCAGCAGTCACCCCGGGACGGAGGGCGGTGGCTACACCTTC.

The gene calls are TRBV7-2 and TRBJ2-3; D remains unclear. In germline, CDR1 is SGHTA, CDR2 FQGNSA. V lost 1 base, J lost 2 bases, and 1 base lay in between. CDR3 length equals 12 residues. CDR3 in amino acids: CASSLDTDTQYF. DNA of the CDR3: TGTGCCAGCAGCTTAGACACAGATACGCAGTATTTT. The full variable domain, with the rest looked up from reference TRBV7-2 and TRBJ2-3, is GAGVSQSPSNKVTEKGKDVELRCDPISGHTALYWYRQSLGQGLEFLIYFQGNSAPDKSGLPSDRFSAERTGGSVSTLTIQRTQQEDSAVYLCASSLDTDTQYFGPGTRLTVL.

This sequence joins TRBV11-3 and TRBJ2-3; 9 nucleotides match TRBD2. V lost 1 base to trimming and J lost 3 bases; unmatched junction nucleotides: 2. The CDR3 contains 15 residues. Germline CDR1 reads SGHNT; CDR2 reads YENEEA. For the CDR3, the DNA is TGTGCCAGCAGCTTAGGCGGGGGGGGTACAGATACGCAGTATTTT. It codes for CASSLGGGGTDTQYF.

By proportion, this clone is medium-sized (0.01 to 0.1%). V is TRBV28 and J is TRBJ1-1; 9 bases agree with TRBD1. There are 14 residues in the CDR3. Trimming cost V 5 bases and J 6 bases; bases outside gene matches: 7. The germline V gene has CDR1 MDHEN and CDR2 SYDVKM. CDR3 sequence: CASSPTGGASEAFF. The CDR3 DNA sequence: TGTGCCAGCAGTCCCACAGGGGGCGCGTCTGAAGCTTTCTTT. The variable domain in full, completed from reference TRBV28 and TRBJ1-1, reads DVKVTQSSRYLVKRTGEKVFLECVQDMDHENMFWYRQDPGLGLRLIYFSYDVKMKEKGDIPEGYSVSREKKERFSLILESASTNQTSMYLCASSPTGGASEAFFGQGTRLTVV.

The chain combines TRBV27 with TRBJ1-2, with D possibly being TRBD1 (6 bases). The CDR3 extends over 13 amino acids. Germline CDR1 and CDR2: MNHEY and SMNVEV (reference sequence). Trimming shortened V by 6 bases and J by 8 bases, and 16 bases separated the two germline ends. This CDR3 is CASSPNGGYGYTF. The CDR3 DNA follows: TGTGCCAGCAGCCCAAACGGGGGCTACGGCTACACCTTC.

V gene TRBV19 combines with J gene TRBJ1-5; 7 bases fit TRBD1. Per the germline V gene, CDR1 is LNHDA and CDR2 is SQIVND (reference sequence). The V segment lost 3 bases and the J segment 4 bases; nucleotides outside the gene matches: 9. The CDR3 is 16 amino acids. Here the CDR3 reads CASSMSRDRWNQPQHF. In DNA form, the CDR3 reads TGTGCCAGTAGTATGTCGAGGGACAGATGGAATCAGCCCCAGCATTTT.

J is TRBJ1-3 and V is TRBV7-8, with a possible D match to TRBD1 (6 bases). V lost 3 bases, J lost 3 bases, and 12 bases lay in between. The CDR3 consists of 15 residues. The germline V gene has CDR1 SGHVS and CDR2 FQNEAQ. The CDR3 region is CASSFLEGVGNTIYF. As DNA, the CDR3 is TGTGCCAGCAGCTTTTTGGAGGGGGTTGGAAACACCATATATTTT.

The genes are TRBV11-1 and TRBJ1-1; D perhaps matches TRBD1 (5 bases). Deletions cut 1 base from V and 1 base from J, with 7 bases between. CDR1 is SGHAT and CDR2 is FQDESV in the germline V gene (reference sequence). CDR3 length: 14 residues. The CDR3 DNA sequence: TGTGCCAGCAGCTTAGGGGGCCCGAACACTGAAGCTTTCTTT. It yields the protein CASSLGGPNTEAFF.

This chain connects TRBV2 to TRBJ1-2; D unresolved. V was clipped by 1 base and J by 4 bases, with 10 bases between them. The CDR3 has 14 amino acids. CDR1 SNHLY and CDR2 FYNNEI come from the germline V gene. The DNA of the CDR3 is TGTGCCAGCAGTGAAGATGTATTCTCCTATGGCTACACCTTC. Translated: CASSEDVFSYGYTF.